The clone carrying this T cell receptor beta chain turned up a few times. TCRdb independently ran MiXCR on the RACE reads; one entry per CDR3 protein. The profile shows about 89,000 distinct CDR3 sequences, approximately 11% of them singletons. The sample's time point: patch test 2, 6 weeks after DPC sensitization. The sample's treatment: therapeutic diphenylcyclopropenone sensitization with weekly scalp DPC. These data come from a study of human T cells and chemical hapten exposure. The germline V gene encodes CDR1 MDHEN and CDR2 SYDVKM. There are 15 residues in the CDR3. V dropped 7 bases and J dropped 2; count of bases not matched to a gene: 9.

The chain recombines TRBV28 with TRBJ2-3, with TRBD2 identical over 7 bases. This material consisted of whole blood, taken in connection with sensitization to the hapten diphenylcyclopropenone (DPC). The sequence came from a man in his forties with alopecia areata. Some clones in this sample may be carry-over from other donors' samples. This CDR3 is CASTPRAGFTDTQYF. The CDR3 region has the DNA TGTGCCAGCACCCCCCGAGCGGGATTCACAGATACGCAGTATTTT.